This T cell receptor (beta chain) was identified in a study of beta chain features in type 1 diabetes. Findings and limits, study-wide: Shorter TCRB CDR3s, moderately but significantly so, marked every one of the four CD4+ subsets in Type 1 diabetes patients.

Every bit of the isolated RNA underwent reverse transcription, so sequencing read expressed TCRB transcripts. Samples of naive, central memory and regulatory T cells yielded a mean of about 3.6 million reads. The data were produced by immunoSEQ multiplex PCR, yet TCRdb's version contains in-frame clones alone and is incomplete. The sample contains about 210,000 clones, around 9.9% of which appear only once. About this clone: Its antigen is as yet unknown.

Germline CDR1 SGHRS, CDR2 YFSETQ. V was cut by 5 bases and J by 1 base, with 12 bases left in between. The CDR3 spans 14 residues. Every donor provided one heparinised blood draw, which averaged approximately 100 mL. The source of this sequence is a man in his late teens or twenties in good health. The chain carries TRBV5-1 and TRBJ1-1; no firm D call. The sequenced sample consisted of central memory CD4+ T cells from blood. The CDR3 sequence: CASSYDRPNTEAFF. The CDR3 DNA sequence: TGCGCCAGCAGTTACGACCGACCGAACACTGAAGCTTTCTTT.